Below, 24 T cell receptor beta chains from the same sample are listed, as sequenced in a study of cytomegalovirus exposure and HLA in healthy donors (TCRdb year 2017). The method was the immunoSEQ multiplex PCR assay. For the multiplex PCR, a mixture combining 60 forward primers for TCR Vbeta segments and 13 reverse primers for TCR Jbeta segments was used. The clones in this table, taken by TCRdb from immuneACCESS, are in-frame only. Not every clone is retained; where verified, under half of the shortfall comes from an unresolved V gene, and the cause of the rest is unknown. Within this sample are about 200,000 clones, with approximately 86% of them counted one time only. Together, the top ten hold roughly 1.7% of the sample. Input material: PBMCs. Receptors were obtained from a woman under 30 in good health and CMV-seronegative.

The chain combines TRBV10-3 with TRBJ1-2, with a possible D match to TRBD1 (5 bases). Trimming cost V 4 bases and J 8 bases, with 14 bases left between them. Germline CDR1 ENHRY, CDR2 SYGVKD. The CDR3 covers 13 residues. CDR3: CAISAKTAGGYTF. DNA for the CDR3: TGTGCCATCAGTGCAAAGACAGCAGGGGGCTACACCTTC.

V is TRBV7-8 and J is TRBJ2-5; 7 bases align to TRBD1. Germline V gene lookup returns CDR1 SGHVS and CDR2 FQNEAQ. V shed 5 bases, J shed 1 base, and the junction held 7 bases outside the gene matches. The CDR3 totals 15 residues. CDR3 residues: CASSPDRARQETQYF. The CDR3 nucleotides read TGTGCCAGCAGCCCTGACAGGGCTCGCCAAGAGACCCAGTACTTC.

J is TRBJ1-1 and V is TRBV10-3; 8 bases are a match to TRBD1. With V trimmed by 2 bases and J by 4 bases, 6 bases remained unmatched. The CDR3 spans 15 residues. Germline V lookup: CDR1 ENHRY, CDR2 SYGVKD. CDR3 residues: CAISEPQGAVTEAFF. The CDR3 coding sequence is TGTGCCATCAGTGAGCCCCAGGGGGCGGTCACTGAAGCTTTCTTT.

This clone has only a few counts. The chain couples TRBV29-1 to TRBJ1-3; D gene uncertain. Trimming pared 4 bases from V and 2 bases from J, leaving 9 bases between. This CDR3 contains 13 residues. CDR1 and CDR2 from the germline V gene are SQVTM and ANQGSEA. The CDR3 DNA reads TGCAGCGTTGGGGCCGACACTGGAAACACCATATATTTT. The encoded protein is CSVGADTGNTIYF.

By its share, this clone is medium-sized. The chain carries TRBV27 and TRBJ2-7; 7 nucleotides agree with TRBD1. V trimming: 4 bases; J trimming: 3 bases; junction bases outside the gene matches: 3. CDR3 size: 13 residues. Germline loops: CDR1 MNHEY, CDR2 SMNVEV (reference sequence). The CDR3 DNA reads as TGTGCCAGCAGTTGGGGGACAGACTACGAGCAGTACTTC. Amino acids: CASSWGTDYEQYF.

The chain carries TRBV4-2 and TRBJ2-1; a possible D gene is TRBD1 (6 bases). V was cut by 0 bases and J by 0 bases, with 21 bases left in between. There are 20 residues in the CDR3. Germline CDR1 reads LGHNA; CDR2 reads YNFKEQ. CDR3 nucleotide sequence: TGTGCCAGCAGCCAAGATGTGGGGACAACAACAAGAAGCTCCTACAATGAGCAGTTCTTC. Translation: CASSQDVGTTTRSSYNEQFF.

This chain links TRBV11-2 with TRBJ2-7, with 7 bases fitting TRBD1. Germline trimming cut 5 bases from V and 3 bases from J; bases unmatched to any gene: 1. The CDR3 has 12 residues. From germline, CDR1 is SGHAT and CDR2 FQNNGV. The DNA of the CDR3 is TGTGCCAGCAGCCGACAGGGCTACGAGCAGTACTTC. It codes for CASSRQGYEQYF. Full variable domain (rest looked up from reference TRBV11-2 and TRBJ2-7): EAGVAQSPRYKIIEKRQSVAFWCNPISGHATLYWYQQILGQGPKLLIQFQNNGVVDDSQLPKDRFSAERLKGVDSTLKIQPAKLEDSAVYLCASSRQGYEQYFGPGTRLTVT.

This rearrangement joins TRBV9 to TRBJ2-3; TRBD2 might be the D (6 bases). Germline CDR1 reads SGDLS; CDR2 reads YYNGEE. This CDR3 has 15 residues. V lost 3 bases, J lost 0 bases, and 11 bases lay in between. The chain's CDR3 is CASSGWGVSTDTQYF. The CDR3 nucleotides read TGTGCCAGCAGCGGGTGGGGGGTTAGCACAGATACGCAGTATTTT.

The V call is TRBV28, the J call TRBJ1-6, with a tentative D call TRBD1 (5 bases). Germline values: CDR1 MDHEN, CDR2 SYDVKM. The CDR3 spans 17 residues. V shed 6 bases and J shed 3 bases, with 18 bases lying between them. CDR3 sequence (DNA): TGTGCCAGCAGCTCTGCTCAGGCGGGGGTCTATAATTCACCCCTCCACTTT. It specifies CASSSAQAGVYNSPLHF.

This clone was seen once. This sequence joins TRBV5-6 and TRBJ2-5; tentatively, D is TRBD1 (7 bases). Between the trimmed V and J ends, which lost 1 base and 4 bases, there was a span of 14 bases. This CDR3 has 15 residues. CDR1 is SGHDT and CDR2 is YYEEEE in the germline V gene. The CDR3 sequence: CASSLTSRGAETQYF. The CDR3 DNA follows: TGTGCCAGCAGCTTGACTAGCAGGGGGGCAGAGACCCAGTACTTC.

As regards this clone: The sample carries other DNA sequences with the same CDR3. The chain links TRBV7-9 to TRBJ1-1, with a tentative D call TRBD1 (5 bases). Per germline, CDR1 SEHNR and CDR2 FQNEAQ (reference sequence). The CDR3 is made up of 13 amino acids. V gave up 5 bases and J gave up 0 bases, with 7 bases separating them. CDR3 bases: TGTGCCAGCAGCAGGGGCATGAACACTGAAGCTTTCTTT. Its protein is CASSRGMNTEAFF.

Points on this clone: One end of the junction is discordant with germline, which a read error may explain. The chain is built from TRBV2 and TRBJ1-5, with 7 bases lining up with TRBD1. CDR3 length: 14 residues. Germline CDR1 and CDR2: SNHLY and FYNNEI. CDR3 region: CASSPDRFNQPRHF. For the CDR3, the DNA is TGTGCCAGCAGCCCGGACAGGTTCAATCAGCCCCGGCATTTT.

This rearrangement joins TRBV27 to TRBJ2-2, with a weak D call TRBD2 (6 bases). Germline V gene sequence: CDR1 MNHEY, CDR2 SMNVEV (reference sequence). This CDR3 spans 15 amino acids. V was cut by 3 bases and J by 4 bases, with 12 bases left in between. This CDR3 is CASSFLGGRTGELFF. The CDR3, as DNA: TGTGCCAGCAGTTTCCTCGGAGGGCGCACCGGGGAGCTGTTTTTT.

The chain combines TRBV29-1 with TRBJ2-3; tentatively, D is TRBD1 (5 bases). Germline lookup yields CDR1 SQVTM and CDR2 ANQGSEA. The CDR3 loop spans 14 amino acids. The V gene lost 3 bases and the J gene lost 3 bases, with 13 bases spanning the gap. The CDR3 here is CSVDHPQGTDTQYF. CDR3 coding DNA: TGCAGCGTTGACCACCCCCAGGGAACAGATACGCAGTATTTT.

Only a few counts were recorded for this clone. This chain uses TRBV6-1 with TRBJ1-6, with D perhaps TRBD1 (5 bases). The CDR3 has 13 amino acids. From germline, CDR1 is MNHNS and CDR2 SASEGT. Trimming cost V 8 bases and J 7 bases, with 12 bases left between them. The CDR3, as DNA: TGTGCCAGCCAGACAGTCATGAATTCACCCCTCCACTTT. Encoded protein: CASQTVMNSPLHF.

This rearrangement joins TRBV6-5 to TRBJ1-5; D perhaps matches TRBD1 (5 bases). The CDR3 spans 14 residues. Germline CDR1 MNHEY, CDR2 SVGAGI. V was trimmed by 5 bases and J by 6 bases, leaving 14 bases between them. CDR3 bases: TGTGCCAGCAGTCCGGGTGGGGGGAGTCAGCCCCAGCATTTT. Its protein product is CASSPGGGSQPQHF.

The chain combines TRBV7-9 with TRBJ1-5, with D possibly TRBD1 on 5 matching bases. Germline V CDR1 and CDR2: SEHNR, FQNEAQ (reference sequence). Trimming took off 2 bases at V and 6 bases at J, with 8 bases between the two ends. CDR3 length: 13 residues. The CDR3 DNA reads as TGTGCCAGCAGCTTAAGTCAGGGTCAGCCCCAGCATTTT. The encoded protein is CASSLSQGQPQHF. The variable domain in full, with the rest retrieved from reference TRBV7-9 and TRBJ1-5, is DTGVSQNPRHKITKRGQNVTFRCDPISEHNRLYWYRQTLGQGPEFLTYFQNEAQLEKSRLLSDRFSAERPKGSFSTLEIQRTEQGDSAMYLCASSLSQGQPQHFGDGTRLSIL.

This rearrangement joins TRBV19 to TRBJ2-1; 10 bases align to TRBD2. CDR1 is LNHDA, CDR2 SQIVND, per germline (reference sequence). CDR3 length: 12 residues. Trimming took 7 bases from V and 9 from J; bases not matched to a gene: 3. The CDR3 DNA is TGTGCCAGTAAAGGGACTAGCGTTGAGCAGTTCTTC. Amino acid sequence: CASKGTSVEQFF.

This rearrangement joins TRBV27 to TRBJ2-1; TRBD2 is a possible D gene (8 bases). The CDR3 extends over 15 amino acids. The V end lost 5 bases, the J end lost 5 bases, and 16 bases lay between the germline ends. Germline assignment: CDR1 MNHEY and CDR2 SMNVEV (reference sequence). The CDR3 region has the DNA TGTGCCAGCAGTCTCGGGACTAGGGGGCACAATGAGCAGTTCTTC. Encoded protein: CASSLGTRGHNEQFF.

V and J are TRBV2 and TRBJ1-5; 8 nucleotides align to TRBD1. This CDR3 contains 16 residues. The germline CDR1 and CDR2 sequences are SNHLY and FYNNEI. V lost 4 bases to trimming and J lost 1 base; unmatched junction nucleotides: 6. The CDR3 DNA follows: TGTGCCAGCAGTGTCTCGGACAGGGTCAGCAATCAGCCCCAGCATTTT. Amino acids: CASSVSDRVSNQPQHF.

V and J are TRBV7-2 and TRBJ2-3, with TRBD2 matching 11 bases. J was trimmed by 6 bases and V by 0 bases; bases with no gene match: 5. CDR1 is SGHTA and CDR2 is FQGNSA in the germline V gene. The CDR3 is 16 residues long. CDR3 coding DNA: TGTGCCAGCAGCTTAGCGTCACTAGCGGGAGTGGATACGCAGTATTTT. Amino acid sequence: CASSLASLAGVDTQYF. The variable domain in full, completed from reference TRBV7-2 and TRBJ2-3, reads GAGVSQSPSNKVTEKGKDVELRCDPISGHTALYWYRQSLGQGLEFLIYFQGNSAPDKSGLPSDRFSAERTGGSVSTLTIQRTQQEDSAVYLCASSLASLAGVDTQYFGPGTRLTVL.

This clone was counted once. Here the CDR3 DNA reads TGTGCCAGCCATCTCACAGGGCACGGCTACACCTTC. Protein sequence: CASHLTGHGYTF. The chain carries TRBV28 and TRBJ1-2; tentative D call: TRBD1 (6 bases). This CDR3 spans 12 amino acids. Trimming took 8 bases from V and 8 from J, leaving 15 bases between them. The germline CDR1 and CDR2 sequences are MDHEN and SYDVKM.

V is TRBV30 and J is TRBJ2-7; 12 positions match TRBD2. CDR3 length: 15 amino acids. Germline lookup yields CDR1 GTSNPN and CDR2 SVGIG (reference sequence). With 4 bases clipped from V and 6 bases from J, the junction kept 10 bases outside the gene matches. DNA for the CDR3: TGTGCCTGGAACAACCCTAGCGGGAGGGCGGTCGAGCAGTACTTC. As protein: CAWNNPSGRAVEQYF.

This clone has just one count. This chain connects TRBV6-5 to TRBJ1-4; D might be TRBD1 (6 bases). Germline CDR1 is MNHEY and CDR2 is SVGAGI. The CDR3 spans 15 residues. V gave up 0 bases and J gave up 7 bases, with 12 bases separating them. The CDR3 coding sequence is TGTGCCAGCAGTTACTCGGGTGCCAGGGGTGAAAAACTGTTTTTT. It translates to CASSYSGARGEKLFF.